Given below is one T cell receptor beta chain in context. Its cognate antigen is unknown. This specimen belongs to a study of naive and memory T cell subsets. Study-wide points: Especially in CD8 cells, naive repertoires contained a few larger clonotypes, possibly CD45RA-re-expressing memory cells.

Two oligonucleotides, mixed equimolar, formed the beta constant-region primer covering TRBC1 and TRBC2. MiXCR, run by TCRdb on the UMI-ligation and nested PCR reads, gives a single entry per CDR3 protein. Counted here are 120,000 to 150,000 distinct CDR3 sequences, around 15% occurring once; the ten biggest clones make up about 0.13%. Material for sequencing was naive CD4+ T cells from blood. This clonotype originated in a human donor in good health.

The CDR3 is CSASLGSTDTQYF. The CDR3 DNA follows: TGCAGTGCTAGTCTTGGATCCACAGATACGCAGTATTTT. This chain links TRBV20-1 with TRBJ2-3, with D uncertain. Germline values: CDR1 DFQATT, CDR2 SNEGSKA (reference sequence). Between the trimmed V and J ends, which lost 3 bases and 2 bases, there was a span of 9 bases. The length of the CDR3 is 13 residues.